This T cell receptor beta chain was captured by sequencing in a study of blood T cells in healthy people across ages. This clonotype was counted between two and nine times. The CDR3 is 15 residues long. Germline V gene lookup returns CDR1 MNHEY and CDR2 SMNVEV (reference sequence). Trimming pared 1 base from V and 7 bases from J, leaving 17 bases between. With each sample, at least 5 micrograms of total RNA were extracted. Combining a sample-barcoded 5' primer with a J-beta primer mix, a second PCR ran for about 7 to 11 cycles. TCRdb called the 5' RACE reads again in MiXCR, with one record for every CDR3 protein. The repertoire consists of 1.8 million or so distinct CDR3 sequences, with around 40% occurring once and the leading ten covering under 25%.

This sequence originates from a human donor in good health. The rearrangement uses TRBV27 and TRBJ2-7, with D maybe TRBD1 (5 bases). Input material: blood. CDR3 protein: CASSLYWQGGGEQYF. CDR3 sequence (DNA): TGTGCCAGCAGTTTATACTGGCAGGGTGGTGGAGAGCAGTACTTC.